What follows are 2 T cell receptor beta chains derived from one specimen sequenced in a study of blood T cell repertoires in COVID-19. Data came from immunoSEQ multiplex PCR; TCRdb stores just in-frame clones and leaves some out. The sample holds roughly 57,000 clones, roughly 86% seen once. The sequenced sample was peripheral blood. The receptor set was obtained from a man between 60 and 75 years old with active or convalescent COVID-19.

The V and J genes are TRBV2 and TRBJ1-2; tentatively, D is TRBD1 (5 bases). The CDR3 runs to 15 residues. The V gene's germline CDR1 is SNHLY and CDR2 FYNNEI. The V gene lost 1 base and the J gene lost 2 bases, with 11 bases spanning the gap. The CDR3 DNA sequence: TGTGCCAGCAGTGAAGAGGTCAGGGCCAACTATGGCTACACCTTC. Protein: CASSEEVRANYGYTF. Drawing the rest from reference TRBV2 and TRBJ1-2, the complete variable domain is EPEVTQTPSHQVTQMGQEVILRCVPISNHLYFYWYRQILGQKVEFLVSFYNNEISEKSEIFDDQFSVERPDGSNFTLKIRSTKLEDSAMYFCASSEEVRANYGYTFGSGTRLTVV.

The gene calls are TRBV5-6 and TRBJ1-4; possibly TRBD1 for D (5 bases). V was clipped by 7 bases and J by 6 bases, with 16 bases between them. Germline V lookup: CDR1 SGHDT, CDR2 YYEEEE. This CDR3 contains 14 residues. The CDR3 here is CASGPFGGYEKLFF. The CDR3 DNA is TGTGCCAGCGGACCCTTCGGGGGGTATGAAAAACTGTTTTTT.